This entry lists 15 T cell receptor beta chains sequenced from one sample in a study of blood T cell repertoires in COVID-19. Profiled with immunoSEQ multiplex PCR; TCRdb holds only in-frame clones, not every one. The table lists some 250,000 clones, roughly 84% of them singletons. The sequenced sample consisted of peripheral blood. Receptor source: a young woman with acute or convalescent COVID-19.

The chain combines TRBV7-9 with TRBJ2-1, with 12 bases lining up with TRBD2. J lost 12 bases, V lost 5 bases, and 14 bases had no gene match. The germline CDR1 and CDR2 sequences are SEHNR and FQNEAQ (reference sequence). CDR3 length: 16 residues. CDR3 sequence (DNA): TGTGCCAGCAGCACACGACTAGCGGGAGCTCTAGAGGGGCAGTTCTTC. It codes for CASSTRLAGALEGQFF.

The CDR3 DNA is TGTGCTAGTGGTTCAGGGGGGCACACTGAAGCTTTCTTT. It yields the protein CASGSGGHTEAFF. The chain recombines TRBV12-5 with TRBJ1-1, with 7 bases that match TRBD1. This CDR3 has 13 amino acids. V lost 4 bases and J lost 3; bases outside the gene matches: 2. Per germline, CDR1 LGHNT and CDR2 FRNRAP.

This clone was recorded a few times. The rearrangement uses TRBV5-1 and TRBJ1-1, with unresolved D. CDR3 length equals 13 residues. Germline V gives CDR1 SGHRS, CDR2 YFSETQ. V gave up 4 bases and J gave up 1 base, with 8 bases separating them. The CDR3 is CASSQAENTEAFF. The CDR3 DNA sequence: TGCGCCAGCAGCCAGGCAGAGAACACTGAAGCTTTCTTT.

This clone was seen a few times. V usage is TRBV25-1 and J usage is TRBJ1-6; D is possibly TRBD1 (5 bases). Germline V lookup: CDR1 MGHDK, CDR2 SYGVNS. There are 16 residues in the CDR3. Trimming left V 6 bases short and J 10 bases short, with 22 bases between. CDR3 DNA sequence: TGTGCCAGCAGCAAGCACGGGGGGGGAATGGGATCACCCCTCCACTTT. This sequence encodes CASSKHGGGMGSPLHF.

This clone showed up just once. The rearrangement links TRBV4-2 to TRBJ2-1; TRBD2 matches at 12 bases. The CDR3 is 16 amino acids. Germline V CDR1 and CDR2: LGHNA, YNFKEQ. The V segment lost 1 base and the J segment 7 bases; nucleotides outside the gene matches: 5. CDR3 amino acids: CASSQGLAGEVNEQFF. DNA of the CDR3: TGTGCCAGCAGCCAAGGACTAGCGGGAGAGGTTAATGAGCAGTTCTTC.

The chain recombines TRBV7-2 with TRBJ1-1; D is ambiguous. V was pared by 4 bases and J by 3 bases, with 9 bases between. The CDR3 contains 13 residues. Germline-derived CDR1 and CDR2 are SGHTA and FQGNSA. The DNA of the CDR3 is TGTGCCAGCAGCTCCGCGGGCCACACTGAAGCTTTCTTT. Protein product: CASSSAGHTEAFF.

The CDR3 spells CSVGGVGYEQYF. The CDR3 DNA reads TGCAGCGTCGGCGGTGTGGGCTACGAGCAGTACTTC. This chain links TRBV29-1 with TRBJ2-7; D is uncertain. From germline, CDR1 is SQVTM and CDR2 ANQGSEA. CDR3 length: 12 residues. Trimming stripped 6 bases from V and 3 bases from J, with 12 bases between.

The V call is TRBV9, the J call TRBJ1-4; possibly TRBD1 for D (6 bases). The CDR3 length is 16 residues. Germline V gene sequence: CDR1 SGDLS, CDR2 YYNGEE. Trimming removed 0 bases at V and 7 bases at J, with 16 bases between. The DNA for the CDR3 is TGTGCCAGCAGCGTAGCTGGGCAGGGGATAGGTGAAAAACTGTTTTTT. It specifies CASSVAGQGIGEKLFF.

V usage is TRBV9 and J usage is TRBJ1-2; D uncertain. This CDR3 comprises 16 residues. V was shortened by 3 bases and J by 5 bases, with 20 bases between the two germline ends. Germline values: CDR1 SGDLS, CDR2 YYNGEE. The CDR3, as DNA: TGTGCCAGCAGCGGAACGGGGATAGGGTTATGGTATGGCTACACCTTC. Translating gives CASSGTGIGLWYGYTF.

V is TRBV4-3 and J is TRBJ1-4; D perhaps matches TRBD1 (6 bases). Trimming took off 4 bases at V and 0 bases at J, with 21 bases between the two ends. This CDR3 has 19 residues. CDR1 and CDR2 from the germline V gene are LGHNA and YSLEER. The CDR3 sequence: CASSPSPGTPAATNEKLFF. The DNA for the CDR3 is TGCGCCAGCAGCCCCAGCCCCGGGACACCGGCTGCAACTAATGAAAAACTGTTTTTT.

J is TRBJ2-7 and V is TRBV7-9; D is possibly TRBD2 (5 bases). The germline gives CDR1 SEHNR, CDR2 FQNEAQ (reference sequence). V was trimmed by 1 base and J by 3 bases, leaving 7 bases between them. CDR3 size: 13 residues. Here the CDR3 reads CASSLDGLYEQYF. CDR3 nucleotides: TGTGCCAGCAGCTTAGACGGACTCTACGAGCAGTACTTC.

The V call is TRBV5-4, the J call TRBJ2-1; a possible D gene is TRBD1 (6 bases). Per the germline V gene, CDR1 is SGHNT and CDR2 is YYREEE (reference sequence). This CDR3 is built from 15 residues. V was clipped by 2 bases and J by 2 bases, with 11 bases between them. The CDR3 sequence: CASSLQGYAYNEQFF. CDR3 in DNA: TGTGCCAGCAGCTTACAGGGATACGCCTACAATGAGCAGTTCTTC.

The chain links TRBV19 to TRBJ2-1; 10 bases fit TRBD2. J was trimmed by 7 bases and V by 7 bases; bases with no gene match: 4. CDR1 and CDR2 (germline): LNHDA, SQIVND (reference sequence). The CDR3 loop spans 13 amino acids. The CDR3 bases are TGTGCCAGTATAGCGGGAGGCTTTAATGAGCAGTTCTTC. Protein: CASIAGGFNEQFF.

The chain recombines TRBV19 with TRBJ2-3, with D perhaps matching TRBD2 (6 bases). V was clipped by 7 bases and J by 1 base, with 12 bases between them. The germline CDR1 and CDR2 sequences are LNHDA and SQIVND (reference sequence). The CDR3 is made up of 14 amino acids. The CDR3 loop is CASTGGGRTDTQYF. The CDR3, as DNA: TGTGCCAGTACCGGCGGAGGGCGCACAGATACGCAGTATTTT.

The gene calls are TRBV11-2 and TRBJ2-5; 7 positions agree with TRBD1. V trimming: 0 bases; J trimming: 4 bases; junction bases outside the gene matches: 5. CDR1 and CDR2 from the germline V gene are SGHAT and FQNNGV. This CDR3 contains 15 residues. CDR3 sequence reads: CASSLEARGTETQYF. The CDR3 coding sequence is TGTGCCAGCAGCTTAGAGGCCAGGGGGACAGAGACCCAGTACTTC.